The 30 T cell receptor beta chains below were found in one sample sequenced in a study of blood T cell dynamics during melanoma immunotherapy. The sample's time point: week 3, after first cycle of checkpoint inhibitor. Profiling relied on immunoSEQ multiplex PCR, and the TCRdb table lists in-frame clones only, not all of them. The sample shows under 3,500 clones, around nine tenths of them seen only once. The specimen comprised blood, sampled from a patient treated with checkpoint blockade. The source is a human donor with melanoma.

As for this clone: Mismatch with germline at one junction end may stem from a read error. The rearrangement links TRBV5-4 to TRBJ1-2; D possibly corresponds to TRBD1 (6 bases). The CDR3 is made up of 13 amino acids. Germline CDR1 SGHNT, CDR2 YYREEE (reference sequence). The DNA for the CDR3 is TGTGTCAGCAGTACGGACAGCCTCTATGGCTACACCTTC. It is translated as CVSSTDSLYGYTF.

The chain joins TRBV25-1 to TRBJ2-7; TRBD1 matches 7 bases. The CDR3 sequence is 13 residues long. J lost 3 bases, V lost 3 bases, and 2 bases had no gene match. Germline V gene lookup returns CDR1 MGHDK and CDR2 SYGVNS. CDR3 sequence (DNA): TGTGCCAGCAGTGATAACAGGGGCTACGAGCAGTACTTC. Amino acids: CASSDNRGYEQYF.

Concerning this clone itself: This sample includes further DNA sequences coding for the same CDR3. The chain recombines TRBV18 with TRBJ2-7; TRBD1 or TRBD2 may be the D gene (6 bases each). CDR3 length: 15 amino acids. Germline assignment: CDR1 KGHSH and CDR2 LQKENI. V gave up 2 bases and J gave up 2 bases, with 13 bases separating them. The CDR3 coding sequence is TGTGCCAGCTCACCAGGGGGCGGGGTACCCTACGAGCAGTACTTC. This translates into CASSPGGGVPYEQYF.

J is TRBJ2-7 and V is TRBV7-9, with 10 positions matching TRBD1. The CDR3 totals 16 residues. The J segment lost 7 bases and the V segment lost 5 bases, leaving 14 bases of the junction unmatched. CDR1 SEHNR and CDR2 FQNEAQ come from the germline V gene (reference sequence). The CDR3 sequence: CASSPSPGQGRNEQYF. The CDR3 DNA follows: TGTGCCAGCAGCCCATCCCCGGGACAGGGGAGGAATGAGCAGTACTTC.

The rearrangement links TRBV7-9 to TRBJ2-7; D is unclear. From germline, CDR1 is SEHNR and CDR2 FQNEAQ (reference sequence). The CDR3 spans 14 residues. Between the trimmed V and J ends, which lost 5 bases and 6 bases, there was a span of 17 bases. The CDR3 loop is CASSTNQPLVEQYF. The CDR3 DNA reads as TGTGCCAGCAGCACGAATCAGCCCCTAGTCGAGCAGTACTTC.

The rearrangement uses TRBV18 and TRBJ1-5; TRBD1 agrees at 8 bases. The trim removed 6 bases at V and 9 bases at J, leaving 13 bases unmatched. The germline gives CDR1 KGHSH, CDR2 LQKENI. The CDR3 length is 15 residues. CDR3 in amino acids: CASSPTGTGVPPQHF. The CDR3 DNA sequence: TGTGCCAGCTCGCCCACGGGGACAGGAGTACCGCCCCAGCATTTT. The whole variable domain, filled in from reference TRBV18 and TRBJ1-5, reads NAGVMQNPRHLVRRRGQEARLRCSPMKGHSHVYWYRQLPEEGLKFMVYLQKENIIDESGMPKERFSAEFPKEGPSILRIQQVVRGDSAAYFCASSPTGTGVPPQHFGDGTRLSIL.

This chain links TRBV19 with TRBJ1-5, with 7 bases lining up with TRBD1. The CDR3 runs to 14 residues. V trimming: 5 bases; J trimming: 2 bases; junction bases outside the gene matches: 3. The germline V gene has CDR1 LNHDA and CDR2 SQIVND (reference sequence). DNA for the CDR3: TGTGCCAGTAGTGTAGGACAGGGCAATCAGCCCCAGCATTTT. Translated: CASSVGQGNQPQHF.

This clone was seen a handful of times. Other nucleotide sequences from this sample produce the same CDR3. The rearrangement links TRBV18 to TRBJ1-1; D call uncertain. The CDR3 has 13 residues. The germline V gene encodes CDR1 KGHSH and CDR2 LQKENI. V was pared by 1 base and J by 5 bases, with 8 bases between. The CDR3 protein is CASSPQGGTEAFF. For the CDR3, the DNA is TGTGCCAGCTCACCACAGGGAGGAACTGAAGCTTTCTTT. The full variable domain, completed using reference TRBV18 and TRBJ1-1, is NAGVMQNPRHLVRRRGQEARLRCSPMKGHSHVYWYRQLPEEGLKFMVYLQKENIIDESGMPKERFSAEFPKEGPSILRIQQVVRGDSAAYFCASSPQGGTEAFFGQGTRLTVV.

The V and J genes are TRBV30 and TRBJ2-1; 7 positions match TRBD2. This CDR3 comprises 14 residues. Germline CDR1 GTSNPN, CDR2 SVGIG (reference sequence). With 4 bases clipped from V and 4 bases from J, the junction kept 7 bases outside the gene matches. The CDR3 region has the DNA TGTGCCTGGACCCAGGGTAGCGGGTACAATGAGCAGTTCTTC. This sequence encodes CAWTQGSGYNEQFF. The whole variable domain, remainder taken from reference TRBV30 and TRBJ2-1, is SQTIHQWPATLVQPVGSPLSLECTVEGTSNPNLYWYRQAAGRGLQLLFYSVGIGQISSEVPQNLSASRPQDRQFILSSKKLLLSDSGFYLCAWTQGSGYNEQFFGPGTRLTVL.

The chain uses TRBV11-3 and TRBJ2-1; D not resolved. The CDR3 consists of 14 residues. V shed 1 base and J shed 7 bases, with 11 bases lying between them. Germline CDR1 SGHNT, CDR2 YENEEA. The chain's CDR3 is CASSLGPSLNEQFF. CDR3 nucleotides: TGTGCCAGCAGCTTAGGCCCCTCTCTGAATGAGCAGTTCTTC.

V gene TRBV9 combines with J gene TRBJ1-2; D may be TRBD1 (6 bases). Trimming took 0 bases from V and 7 from J, leaving 10 bases between them. This CDR3 is built from 13 residues. Germline assignment: CDR1 SGDLS and CDR2 YYNGEE. The CDR3 loop is CASSVGGLGGYTF. The CDR3 DNA reads as TGTGCCAGCAGCGTAGGGGGGCTCGGTGGCTACACCTTC.

The chain recombines TRBV7-9 with TRBJ2-5; weak D call: TRBD1 (7 bases). CDR1 is SEHNR, CDR2 FQNEAQ, per germline (reference sequence). With 5 bases removed from V and 7 bases from J, the gap between germline ends came to 20 bases. The length of the CDR3 is 15 residues. CDR3 nucleotide sequence: TGTGCCAGCAGCCTTAGCGGTACAGGGGAGTCGACCCAGTACTTC. It encodes CASSLSGTGESTQYF.

The V call is TRBV5-6, the J call TRBJ2-2, with unresolved D. The ends were cut back, 4 bases at V and 1 base at J, with 11 bases in the middle. The germline V gene has CDR1 SGHDT and CDR2 YYEEEE. This CDR3 region has 15 residues. The CDR3 loop is CASSLNYLNTGELFF. The CDR3 DNA follows: TGTGCCAGCAGCCTTAACTATTTGAACACCGGGGAGCTGTTTTTT.

The chain couples TRBV5-6 to TRBJ1-4; TRBD1 aligns across 7 bases. The CDR3 length is 16 residues. The germline gives CDR1 SGHDT, CDR2 YYEEEE. V lost 5 bases to trimming and J lost 4 bases; unmatched junction nucleotides: 11. Here the CDR3 reads CASSGTRDSLNEKLFF. Here the CDR3 DNA reads TGTGCCAGCAGTGGTACCCGGGACAGCCTTAATGAAAAACTGTTTTTT.

The V gene is TRBV6-5, the J gene TRBJ2-5; tentative D call: TRBD2 (5 bases). CDR1 MNHEY and CDR2 SVGAGI come from the germline V gene. This CDR3 has 14 residues. With 10 bases removed from V and 2 bases from J, the gap between germline ends came to 17 bases. The CDR3 DNA reads TGTGCCATCCTGGGATGGGAGTATCAAGAGACCCAGTACTTC. It specifies CAILGWEYQETQYF.

This chain uses TRBV28 with TRBJ2-2; possibly TRBD2 for D (5 bases). This CDR3 contains 13 residues. Germline V gives CDR1 MDHEN, CDR2 SYDVKM. The V and J ends lost 1 base and 7 bases respectively, with 7 bases between them. The CDR3 DNA reads as TGTGCCAGCAGTTTATTCGCGGGCGGGGAGCTGTTTTTT. As protein: CASSLFAGGELFF.

Concerning this clone: One end of the junction fails to match germline, which may point to a read error. The rearrangement joins TRBV9 to TRBJ1-1; no firm D call. Germline loops: CDR1 SGDLS, CDR2 YYNGEE. The CDR3 length is 13 residues. The CDR3 reads CASRVGARAEAFF. The CDR3 DNA sequence: TGTGCCAGCAGGGTAGGCGCTCGGGCTGAAGCTTTCTTT.

The chain recombines TRBV19 with TRBJ2-5; tentative D call: TRBD1 (6 bases). The CDR3 consists of 14 residues. From germline, CDR1 is LNHDA and CDR2 SQIVND (reference sequence). Trimming pared 3 bases from V and 3 bases from J, leaving 11 bases between. CDR3 DNA: TGTGCCAGTAGTATTGGTGGGGGCGAAGAGACCCAGTACTTC. Translated: CASSIGGGEETQYF.

The V and J genes are TRBV27 and TRBJ2-7; 9 nucleotides align to TRBD1. The trim removed 6 bases at V and 3 bases at J, leaving 6 bases unmatched. The CDR3 contains 14 residues. Germline CDR1 MNHEY, CDR2 SMNVEV (reference sequence). The CDR3 coding sequence is TGTGCCAGCAGGGTAGGGACAGGGCACTACGAGCAGTACTTC. Translated, it gives CASRVGTGHYEQYF.

The chain combines TRBV30 with TRBJ2-6; the D gene is possibly TRBD1 (5 bases). The germline gives CDR1 GTSNPN, CDR2 SVGIG (reference sequence). V lost 5 bases to trimming and J lost 0 bases, with 14 bases between them. The CDR3 runs to 16 residues. The CDR3: CAWGRVYGSGANVLTF. CDR3 in DNA: TGTGCCTGGGGCAGGGTTTATGGCTCTGGGGCCAACGTCCTGACTTTC.

J is TRBJ2-7 and V is TRBV2, with 7 bases aligning to TRBD2. The CDR3 length is 12 residues. The germline V gene encodes CDR1 SNHLY and CDR2 FYNNEI. The trim removed 11 bases at V and 2 bases at J, leaving 6 bases unmatched. This chain's CDR3 is CAASGNTYEQYF. The DNA for the CDR3 is TGTGCCGCCAGCGGGAATACCTACGAGCAGTACTTC.

The V gene is TRBV9, the J gene TRBJ2-6; TRBD1 might be the D (5 bases). There are 16 residues in the CDR3. With 0 bases removed from V and 6 bases from J, the gap between germline ends came to 13 bases. Germline CDR1 and CDR2: SGDLS and YYNGEE. As DNA, the CDR3 is TGTGCCAGCAGCGTAGGGGGCGGTCGGATGGCCAACGTCCTGACTTTC. Amino acids: CASSVGGGRMANVLTF.

V gene TRBV4-2 combines with J gene TRBJ1-5; 8 nucleotides line up with TRBD1. The junction had 1 base not matched to a gene; V was cut back by 1 base and J by 2 bases. The CDR3 spans 15 residues. Germline V gene data show CDR1 as LGHNA and CDR2 as YNFKEQ. Here the CDR3 reads CASSQVQGGNQPQHF. CDR3 DNA sequence: TGTGCCAGCAGCCAAGTACAGGGGGGCAATCAGCCCCAGCATTTT.

J is TRBJ1-1 and V is TRBV20-1; a weak D match, TRBD1 (5 bases). The germline gives CDR1 DFQATT, CDR2 SNEGSKA (reference sequence). The CDR3 runs to 11 residues. The CDR3 sequence: CRPTRGTEAFF. The CDR3 coding sequence is TGCAGACCCACGCGGGGGACTGAAGCTTTCTTT.

J is TRBJ1-2 and V is TRBV6-6; 9 bases align to TRBD1. Losses at the gene ends were 3 bases for V and 7 bases for J; bases not matched to a gene: 9. This CDR3 is built from 15 residues. Germline assignment: CDR1 MNHNY and CDR2 SVGAGI (reference sequence). CDR3 region: CASSYVTQGASGYTF. The DNA for the CDR3 is TGTGCCAGCAGTTATGTAACACAGGGGGCGAGTGGCTACACCTTC.

This clone is hyperexpanded. The gene calls are TRBV25-1 and TRBJ1-1; TRBD1 matches 7 bases. This CDR3 is 13 amino acids long. Trimming at V came to 6 bases and at J to 5 bases, leaving 6 bases not matched to a gene. CDR1 and CDR2 from the germline V gene are MGHDK and SYGVNS. CDR3 sequence reads: CASSLGGETEAFF. Written as DNA, the CDR3 is TGTGCCAGCAGCCTAGGGGGCGAGACTGAAGCTTTCTTT.

CDR3 sequence reads: CASSQVRAQGNSPLHF. Here the CDR3 DNA reads TGTGCCAGCAGCCAAGTGAGGGCCCAGGGGAATTCACCCCTCCACTTT. The chain is built from TRBV4-2 and TRBJ1-6; possibly TRBD1 for D (6 bases). The germline V gene has CDR1 LGHNA and CDR2 YNFKEQ. The ends were cut back, 1 base at V and 7 bases at J, with 14 bases in the middle. The CDR3 length is 16 residues.

The chain joins TRBV6-6 to TRBJ2-1; D might be TRBD2 (7 bases). The CDR3 length is 16 residues. Germline values: CDR1 MNHNY, CDR2 SVGAGI (reference sequence). Trimming removed 4 bases from V and 2 bases from J, with 15 bases in between. CDR3 bases: TGTGCCAGCAGTTTTACGAGGGGGGGCGCCTACAATGAGCAGTTCTTC. Translation: CASSFTRGGAYNEQFF.

The chain combines TRBV10-3 with TRBJ1-2; D not certain. Germline loops: CDR1 ENHRY, CDR2 SYGVKD. The length of the CDR3 is 14 residues. The ends were cut back, 4 bases at V and 6 bases at J, with 15 bases in the middle. The CDR3 DNA sequence: TGTGCCATCAGTGCCCTAAACAGAGCCGATGGCTACACCTTC. This sequence encodes CAISALNRADGYTF.

The V and J genes are TRBV25-1 and TRBJ1-3; D is unclear. This CDR3 spans 14 amino acids. V dropped 4 bases and J dropped 4 bases, with 11 bases sitting between them. CDR1 and CDR2 from the germline V gene are MGHDK and SYGVNS. The CDR3 bases are TGTGCCAGCAGTGCAAGAGGCCTAGGAAACACCATATATTTT. It yields the protein CASSARGLGNTIYF.